This TCR beta chain was found in a study of early T cells in non-severe SARS-CoV-2 infection. TCRdb called the 5' RACE reads again in MiXCR, with one record for every CDR3 protein. This sample yields around 61,000 distinct CDR3 sequences, of which about 12% are seen a single time; around 2.8% belongs to the top ten. Germline CDR1 KGHSH, CDR2 LQKENI. Trimming stripped 0 bases from V and 1 base from J, with 10 bases between. The CDR3 totals 16 residues. This clonotype was counted many times. This clonotype was sampled from an adult who was a healthcare worker with PCR-confirmed SARS-CoV-2 infection or an uninfected control (not recorded which). Sample: whole blood. The chain employs TRBV18 and TRBJ1-5; D is unresolved. The CDR3 DNA reads TGTGCCAGCTCACCACCGCGCTCACAGAGCAATCAGCCCCAGCATTTT. Its translation is CASSPPRSQSNQPQHF.